The source of this T cell receptor (beta chain) is a study of shared clonotypes between healthy human individuals. This CDR3 contains 16 residues. From germline, CDR1 is MNHEY and CDR2 SMNVEV (reference sequence). The V gene lost 7 bases and the J gene lost 7 bases, with 26 bases spanning the gap. As regards this clone: Its antigen remains unknown.

Study-level points and caveats: Genetic and exposure-history diversity was limited by the small donor number. What rarefaction showed was incomplete sorted-subset sequencing despite large depth. Estimated clonotype richness was generally higher in naive than memory subsets. The four-donor shared clonotypes exceeded non-shared clonotypes in generation probability, with non-shared ones scoring lower.

It was CD45RO-negative cells, positively selected for CCR7, that made up naive CD8 cells, with terminally differentiated effector memory CD45RA+ cells excluded. The table came from immunoSEQ multiplex PCR; TCRdb's copy has only in-frame clones and leaves some out. The sample carries roughly 570,000 clones, roughly 98% recorded once. The V and J genes are TRBV27 and TRBJ2-7; possibly TRBD1 or TRBD2 for D (5 bases each). Sequences were obtained from naive CD8+ T cells sorted from blood. This TCR came from a man aged 30-40 years in good health. This chain's CDR3 is CASNPHLAGTQEEQYF. In DNA form, the CDR3 reads TGTGCCAGCAACCCCCACCTAGCCGGGACCCAGGAGGAGCAGTACTTC.